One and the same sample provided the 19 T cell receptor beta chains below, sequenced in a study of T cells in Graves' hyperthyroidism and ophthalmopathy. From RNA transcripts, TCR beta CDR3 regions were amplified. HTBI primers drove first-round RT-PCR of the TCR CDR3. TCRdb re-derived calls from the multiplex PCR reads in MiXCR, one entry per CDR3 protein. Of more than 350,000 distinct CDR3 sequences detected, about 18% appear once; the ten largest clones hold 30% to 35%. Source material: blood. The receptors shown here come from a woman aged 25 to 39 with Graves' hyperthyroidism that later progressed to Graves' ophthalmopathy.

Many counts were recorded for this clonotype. Here the CDR3 reads CSARPGQETQYF. The DNA of the CDR3 is TGCAGTGCTAGACCCGGACAAGAGACCCAGTACTTC. The chain carries TRBV20-1 and TRBJ2-5; no firm D call. CDR3 length: 12 residues. From germline, CDR1 is DFQATT and CDR2 SNEGSKA (reference sequence). Trimming removed 2 bases at V and 2 bases at J, with 6 bases between.

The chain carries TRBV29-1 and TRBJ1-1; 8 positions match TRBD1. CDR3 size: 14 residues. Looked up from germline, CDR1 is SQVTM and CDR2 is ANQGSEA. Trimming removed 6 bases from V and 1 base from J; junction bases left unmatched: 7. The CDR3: CSVETGQGNTEAFF. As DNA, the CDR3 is TGCAGCGTCGAGACAGGACAGGGGAACACTGAAGCTTTCTTT.

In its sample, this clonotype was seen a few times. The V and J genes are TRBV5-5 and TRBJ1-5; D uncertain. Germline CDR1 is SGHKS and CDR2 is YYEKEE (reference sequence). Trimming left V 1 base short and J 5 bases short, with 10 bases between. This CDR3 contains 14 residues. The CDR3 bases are TGTGCCAGCAGCTTGAATGATGTGGATCAGCCCCAGCATTTT. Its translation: CASSLNDVDQPQHF.

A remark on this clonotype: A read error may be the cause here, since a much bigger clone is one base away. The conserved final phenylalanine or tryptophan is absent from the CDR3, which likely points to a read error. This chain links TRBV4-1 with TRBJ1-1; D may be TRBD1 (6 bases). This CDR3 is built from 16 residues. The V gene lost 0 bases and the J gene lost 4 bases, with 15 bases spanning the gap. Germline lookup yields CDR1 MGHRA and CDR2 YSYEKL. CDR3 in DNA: TGCGCCAGCAGCCAAGATTCCTACAGGGTTATCACTGAAGCTTTCCTT. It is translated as CASSQDSYRVITEAFL.

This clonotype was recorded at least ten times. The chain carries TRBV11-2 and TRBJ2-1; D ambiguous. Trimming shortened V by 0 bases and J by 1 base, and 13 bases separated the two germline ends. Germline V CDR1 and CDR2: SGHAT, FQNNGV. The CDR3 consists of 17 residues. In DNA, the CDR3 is TGTGCCAGCAGCTTAGAAGTTGGCAGATCTTCCTACAATGAGCAGTTCTTC. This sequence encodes CASSLEVGRSSYNEQFF.

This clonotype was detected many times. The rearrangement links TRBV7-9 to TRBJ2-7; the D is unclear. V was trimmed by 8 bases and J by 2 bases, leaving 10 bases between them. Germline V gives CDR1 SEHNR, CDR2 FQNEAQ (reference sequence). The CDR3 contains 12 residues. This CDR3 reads CASGVMTYEQYF. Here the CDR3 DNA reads TGTGCCAGCGGGGTTATGACCTACGAGCAGTACTTC.

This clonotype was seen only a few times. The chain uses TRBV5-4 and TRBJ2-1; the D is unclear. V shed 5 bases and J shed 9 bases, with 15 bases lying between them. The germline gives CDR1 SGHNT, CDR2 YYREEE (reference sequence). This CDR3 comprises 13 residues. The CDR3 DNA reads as TGTGCCAGCAGGTCTTTCGACCTACTTGAGCAGTTCTTC. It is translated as CASRSFDLLEQFF. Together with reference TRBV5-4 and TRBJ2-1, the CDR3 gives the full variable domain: ETGVTQSPTHLIKTRGQQVTLRCSSQSGHNTVSWYQQALGQGPQFIFQYYREEENGRGNFPPRFSGLQFPNYSSELNVNALELDDSALYLCASRSFDLLEQFFGPGTRLTVL.

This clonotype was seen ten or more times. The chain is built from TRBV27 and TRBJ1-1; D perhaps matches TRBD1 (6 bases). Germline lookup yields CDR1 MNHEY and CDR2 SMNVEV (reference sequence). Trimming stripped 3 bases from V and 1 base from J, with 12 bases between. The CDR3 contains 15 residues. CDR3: CASSLLTGSNTEAFF. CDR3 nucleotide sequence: TGTGCCAGCAGTTTGTTGACAGGATCGAACACTGAAGCTTTCTTT.

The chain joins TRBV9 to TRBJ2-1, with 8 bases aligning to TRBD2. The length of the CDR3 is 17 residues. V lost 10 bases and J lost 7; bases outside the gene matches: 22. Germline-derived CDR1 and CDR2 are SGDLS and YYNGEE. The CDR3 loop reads CARSPGGTQVQGNEQFF. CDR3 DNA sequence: TGTGCCCGGTCCCCGGGGGGGACCCAAGTACAGGGAAATGAGCAGTTCTTC.

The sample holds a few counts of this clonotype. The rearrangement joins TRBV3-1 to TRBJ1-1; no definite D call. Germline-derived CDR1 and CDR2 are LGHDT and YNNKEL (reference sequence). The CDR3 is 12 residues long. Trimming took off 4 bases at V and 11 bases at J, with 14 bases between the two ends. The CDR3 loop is CASSPRVGWAFF. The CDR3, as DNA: TGTGCCAGCAGCCCTCGTGTCGGGTGGGCTTTCTTT.

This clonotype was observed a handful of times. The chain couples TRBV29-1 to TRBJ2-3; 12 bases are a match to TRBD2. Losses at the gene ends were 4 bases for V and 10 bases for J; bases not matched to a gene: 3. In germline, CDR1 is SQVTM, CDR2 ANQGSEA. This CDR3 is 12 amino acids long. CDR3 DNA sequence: TGCAGCGTTGGACTAGCGGGAGCTCCGCAGTATTTT. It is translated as CSVGLAGAPQYF.

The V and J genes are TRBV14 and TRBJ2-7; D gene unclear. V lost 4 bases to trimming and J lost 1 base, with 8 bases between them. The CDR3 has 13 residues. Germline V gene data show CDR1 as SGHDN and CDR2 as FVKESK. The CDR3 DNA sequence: TGTGCCAGCAGCCTTTACACATCCTACGAGCAGTACTTC. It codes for CASSLYTSYEQYF.

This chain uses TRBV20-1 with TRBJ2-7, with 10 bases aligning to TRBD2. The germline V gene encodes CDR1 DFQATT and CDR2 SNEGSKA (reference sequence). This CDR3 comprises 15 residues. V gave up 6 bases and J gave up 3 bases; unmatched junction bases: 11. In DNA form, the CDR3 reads TGCAGTGCCGCCTTCCCGGGACTAGCGAGCTACGAGCAGTACTTC. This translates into CSAAFPGLASYEQYF.

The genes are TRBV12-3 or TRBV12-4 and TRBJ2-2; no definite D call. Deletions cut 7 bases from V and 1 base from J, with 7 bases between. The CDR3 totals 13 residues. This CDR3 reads CASIQENTGELFF. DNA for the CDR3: TGTGCCAGCATCCAAGAGAACACCGGGGAGCTGTTTTTT.

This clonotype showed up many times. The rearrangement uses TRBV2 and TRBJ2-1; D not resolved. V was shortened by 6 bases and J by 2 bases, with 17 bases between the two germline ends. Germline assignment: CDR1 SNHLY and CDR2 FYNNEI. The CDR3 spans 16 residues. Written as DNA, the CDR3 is TGTGCCAGCAGCGACATTCCCCGGCTAACCTACAATGAGCAGTTCTTC. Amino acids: CASSDIPRLTYNEQFF. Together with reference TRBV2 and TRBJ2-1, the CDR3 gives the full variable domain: EPEVTQTPSHQVTQMGQEVILRCVPISNHLYFYWYRQILGQKVEFLVSFYNNEISEKSEIFDDQFSVERPDGSNFTLKIRSTKLEDSAMYFCASSDIPRLTYNEQFFGPGTRLTVL.

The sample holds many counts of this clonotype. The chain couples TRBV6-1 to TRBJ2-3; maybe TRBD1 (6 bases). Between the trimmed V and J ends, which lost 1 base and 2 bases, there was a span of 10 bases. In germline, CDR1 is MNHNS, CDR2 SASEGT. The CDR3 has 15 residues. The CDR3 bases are TGTGCCAGCAGTGAAGGGGACACCCACACAGATACGCAGTATTTT. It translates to CASSEGDTHTDTQYF.

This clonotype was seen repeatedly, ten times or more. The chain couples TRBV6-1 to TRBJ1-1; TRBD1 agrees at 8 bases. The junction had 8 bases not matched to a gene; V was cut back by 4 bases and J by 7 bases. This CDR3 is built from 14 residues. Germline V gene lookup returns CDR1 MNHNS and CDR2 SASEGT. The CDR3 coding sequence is TGTGCCAGCAGTGGAGGGACAGGAGTTAGTGAAGCTTTCTTT. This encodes CASSGGTGVSEAFF.

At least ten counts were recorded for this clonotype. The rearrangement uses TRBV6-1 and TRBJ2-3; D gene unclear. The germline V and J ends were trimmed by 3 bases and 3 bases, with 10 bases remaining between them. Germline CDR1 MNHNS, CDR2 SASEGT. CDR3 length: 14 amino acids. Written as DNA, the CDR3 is TGTGCCAGCAGTGAGTCGGTGCAGACAGATACGCAGTATTTT. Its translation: CASSESVQTDTQYF.

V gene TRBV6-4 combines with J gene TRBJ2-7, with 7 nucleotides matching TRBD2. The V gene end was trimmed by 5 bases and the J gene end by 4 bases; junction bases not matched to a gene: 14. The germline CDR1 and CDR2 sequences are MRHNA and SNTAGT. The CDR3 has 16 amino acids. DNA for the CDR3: TGTGCCAGCAGTTACCAGCTCGCGGGAGCCCCATACGAGCAGTACTTC. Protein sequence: CASSYQLAGAPYEQYF.